This TCR beta chain came from a study of T-cell memory formation after mild COVID-19. This clonotype was seen ten or more times. The ends were cut back, 0 bases at V and 7 bases at J, with 13 bases in the middle. This CDR3 has 15 amino acids. Germline V gene lookup returns CDR1 LGHNA and CDR2 YNFKEQ. TCRdb ran MiXCR on the 5' RACE reads and lists one entry per CDR3 protein. Of approximately 46,000 distinct CDR3 sequences listed, around 6.1% were seen once; the top ten hold approximately 0.8%. The specimen sequenced was PBMCs or a T cell subset sorted from them (not recorded which). The TCR was taken from an adult who had mild COVID-19 (a few samples of this study predate the infection). Cell type and time point are not known. The rearrangement links TRBV4-2 to TRBJ2-1; TRBD1 or TRBD2 may be the D gene (5 bases each). CDR3 protein: CASSQDRGSLNEQFF. Here the CDR3 DNA reads TGTGCCAGCAGCCAAGATCGGGGCAGTTTAAATGAGCAGTTCTTC.